This is a list of T cell receptor beta chains from one sample in a study of OX40 agonist ivuxolimab in advanced cancers. Measured with immunoSEQ multiplex PCR; TCRdb has only the in-frame clones, and not every one. This table has tens of thousands of clones, roughly 85% appearing once. Source: CD4+ or CD8+ T cells sorted from blood, taken in a trial of the OX40 agonist ivuxolimab. Every receptor here comes from an adult with an advanced solid tumor such as melanoma, head and neck, liver or kidney cancer. The CDR3 runs from the conserved cysteine through the conserved F or W. Fields, in order: J gene, CDR3 length, clone size, D gene, V gene, CDR3 protein, CDR3 DNA. The D gene is left open where the match is weak. Not every row has a clone size; where given, it reads once, few, many or a size class.

>TRBJ2-4|15|NA|TRBD2|TRBV25-1
CASSENIDSGNIQYF
TGTGCCAGCAGTGAAAACATCGATAGCGGGAACATTCAGTACTTC
>TRBJ2-1|15|NA|NA|TRBV18
CASSPRGVAYNEQFF
TGTGCCAGCTCACCACGCGGGGTTGCCTACAATGAGCAGTTCTTC
>TRBJ1-5|13|few|NA|TRBV28
CASTANGAGPQHF
TGTGCCAGCACCGCGAACGGAGCGGGGCCCCAGCATTTT
>TRBJ2-7|13|NA|NA|TRBV7-9
CASSRDRPGEQYF
TGTGCCAGTTCTCGTGACAGACCCGGGGAGCAGTACTTC
>TRBJ1-2|14|NA|NA|TRBV5-4
CASSPTQATLGYTF
TGTGCCAGCAGCCCGACGCAGGCCACCCTGGGCTACACCTTC
>TRBJ2-3|17|NA|TRBD1|TRBV11-1
CASSHRTGTGSTDTQYF
TGTGCCAGCAGTCATCGAACCGGGACAGGGAGCACAGATACGCAGTATTTT
>TRBJ2-3|16|NA|TRBD1|TRBV19
CASSLGTGVGTDTQYF
TGTGCCAGTAGTCTTGGGACAGGGGTGGGCACAGATACGCAGTATTTT
>TRBJ2-1|16|NA|TRBD1|TRBV5-1
CASSFTGQGAGNEQFF
TGCGCCAGCAGCTTTACTGGACAGGGGGCGGGAAATGAGCAGTTCTTC
>TRBJ2-7|15|few|TRBD2|TRBV5-1
CASSLVGLAAYEQYF
TGCGCCAGCAGCTTGGTGGGACTAGCGGCCTACGAGCAGTACTTC
>TRBJ1-5|16|once|TRBD1|TRBV18
CASSPPLTGDNQPQHF
TGTGCCAGCTCACCACCTTTAACAGGGGACAATCAGCCCCAGCATTTT
>TRBJ2-1|16|NA|NA|TRBV7-2
CASSRRDSSSYNEQFF
TGTGCCAGCAGCCGTCGGGACTCGAGCTCCTACAATGAGCAGTTCTTC
>TRBJ2-3|15|NA|NA|TRBV7-9
CASSLVGTSTDTQYF
TGTGCCAGCAGCTTAGTAGGCACTAGCACAGATACGCAGTATTTT
>TRBJ1-3|16|NA|NA|TRBV5-1
CASSLSGSDSGNTIYF
TGCGCCAGCAGCTTGTCTGGGTCTGACTCTGGAAACACCATATATTTT
>TRBJ2-1|15|NA|TRBD2|TRBV6-1
CASSELAGGYNEQFF
TGTGCCAGCAGTGAACTAGCGGGAGGGTACAATGAGCAGTTCTTC
>TRBJ2-1|15|NA|TRBD1|TRBV5-1
CASSFTQGANNEQFF
TGCGCCAGCAGCTTCACTCAGGGGGCGAACAATGAGCAGTTCTTC
>TRBJ2-5|14|few|NA|TRBV6-1
CASSFAMYQETQYF
TGTGCCAGCAGTTTCGCGATGTACCAAGAGACCCAGTACTTC
>TRBJ2-7|11|NA|NA|TRBV29-1
CSVLTAYEQYF
TGCAGCGTTTTGACAGCCTACGAGCAGTACTTC
>TRBJ2-5|14|NA|TRBD2|TRBV6-1
CASSTSGSRETQYF
TGTGCCAGTTCGACTAGCGGGAGTCGGGAGACCCAGTACTTC
>TRBJ2-5|16|NA|TRBD2|TRBV7-7
CASSLGGREGLETQYF
TGTGCTAGCAGCTTAGGGGGGCGGGAGGGCCTCGAGACCCAGTACTTC
>TRBJ2-3|14|NA|NA|TRBV11-2
CASSTRTASDTQYF
TGTGCCAGCAGCACGCGGACAGCTTCGGATACGCAGTATTTT
>TRBJ2-7|11|NA|NA|TRBV2
CASTENYEQYF
TGTGCCAGCACCGAAAACTACGAGCAGTACTTC
>TRBJ2-1|14|NA|NA|TRBV19
CASSIGGGYNEQFF
TGTGCCAGTAGTATAGGTGGGGGCTACAATGAGCAGTTCTTC
>TRBJ2-1|14|NA|TRBD2|TRBV7-6
CASSLGREGREQFF
TGTGCCAGCAGCTTGGGGCGGGAGGGCCGGGAGCAGTTCTTC
>TRBJ1-5|13|NA|TRBD1|TRBV6-5
CASRQGGGQPQHF
TGTGCCAGCAGACAGGGGGGCGGACAGCCCCAGCATTTT
>TRBJ1-1|15|once|NA|TRBV5-1
CAGSLAPTGNTEAFF
TGCGCCGGCAGCTTGGCCCCAACAGGGAACACTGAAGCTTTCTTT
>TRBJ2-1|12|NA|NA|TRBV29-1
CSVVQGIHEQFF
TGCAGCGTTGTGCAGGGGATCCATGAGCAGTTCTTC
>TRBJ1-1|13|once|NA|TRBV11-3
CASSRAVATEAFF
TGTGCCAGCAGTAGGGCGGTTGCCACTGAAGCTTTCTTT
>TRBJ1-2|16|NA|NA|TRBV5-1
CASRISTGTSRFGYTF
TGCGCCAGCAGAATATCGACCGGGACCTCGCGTTTCGGCTACACCTTC
>TRBJ1-4|13|NA|NA|TRBV2
CASRRDRNEKLFF
TGTGCCAGCAGACGAGACCGTAATGAAAAACTGTTTTTT
>TRBJ1-5|15|NA|NA|TRBV28
CASSFGEQGRQPQHF
TGTGCCAGCAGTTTCGGGGAGCAGGGTCGGCAGCCCCAGCATTTT
>TRBJ2-5|16|few|TRBD2|TRBV27
CASSLEPRLAWETQYF
TGTGCCAGCAGTCTAGAGCCCCGACTAGCATGGGAGACCCAGTACTTC
>TRBJ1-5|15|NA|NA|TRBV28
CASSLRRRSNQPQHF
TGTGCCAGCAGTTTAAGGAGGAGGTCCAATCAGCCCCAGCATTTT
>TRBJ2-2|16|NA|TRBD1|TRBV2
CASSVTGAPNTGELFF
TGTGCCAGCAGTGTGACAGGGGCCCCTAACACCGGGGAGCTGTTTTTT
>TRBJ2-1|14|NA|TRBD2|TRBV19
CASSMRSGSNEQFF
TGTGCCAGTAGTATGCGGAGCGGGAGTAATGAGCAGTTCTTC
>TRBJ2-2|14|NA|TRBD1|TRBV7-7
CASSFTGVAGELFF
TGTGCTAGCAGCTTTACAGGGGTTGCCGGGGAGCTGTTTTTT
>TRBJ2-1|17|NA|TRBD2|TRBV11-2
CASSLAWTSGPLGEQFF
TGTGCCAGCAGCTTAGCTTGGACTAGCGGGCCCCTCGGAGAGCAGTTCTTC
>TRBJ1-4|15|NA|NA|TRBV28
CASSLKVGVKEKLFF
TGTGCCAGCAGTTTAAAGGTTGGGGTGAAAGAAAAACTGTTTTTT
>TRBJ2-7|16|once|TRBD2|TRBV14
CASSSTSGRIPYEQYF
TGTGCCAGCAGCTCGACTAGCGGGCGAATACCCTACGAGCAGTACTTC
>TRBJ2-2|17|NA|TRBD2|TRBV5-1
CASSLALTSGYGGELFF
TGCGCCAGCAGCTTGGCTTTGACTAGCGGGTACGGCGGGGAGCTGTTTTTT
>TRBJ2-3|13|NA|TRBD2|TRBV25-1
CASSEFPGGTQYF
TGTGCCAGCAGTGAATTTCCGGGAGGTACGCAGTATTTT
>TRBJ2-1|13|NA|NA|TRBV11-2
CASSLELDNEQFF
TGTGCCAGCAGCTTAGAACTAGACAATGAGCAGTTCTTC
>TRBJ1-2|13|few|NA|TRBV2
CASSIDLNYGYTF
TGTGCCAGCAGTATCGACCTTAACTATGGCTACACCTTC
>TRBJ1-1|15|NA|TRBD1|TRBV10-3
CAISGPGQVNTEAFF
TGTGCCATCAGTGGACCGGGACAGGTGAACACTGAAGCTTTCTTT
>TRBJ2-2|13|NA|TRBD2|TRBV28
CASVAGTTGELFF
TGTGCCAGCGTAGCGGGAACTACCGGGGAGCTGTTTTTT
>TRBJ2-2|18|NA|NA|TRBV19
CASSIGPPGLLNTGELFF
TGTGCCAGTAGTATAGGCCCCCCGGGACTTCTCAACACCGGGGAGCTGTTTTTT
>TRBJ2-7|14|NA|NA|TRBV2
CASSIETASYEQYF
TGTGCCAGCAGTATAGAGACAGCCTCCTACGAGCAGTACTTC
>TRBJ2-7|13|NA|NA|TRBV6-5
CASRGAGEYEQYF
TGTGCCAGCAGGGGGGCGGGAGAATACGAGCAGTACTTC
>TRBJ1-3|14|NA|TRBD1|TRBV6-1
CASSERGTGETIYF
TGTGCCAGCAGTGAAAGGGGGACAGGGGAGACCATATATTTT
>TRBJ2-1|15|NA|TRBD2|TRBV6-5
CASSYLAGEGNEQFF
TGTGCCAGCAGCTATCTAGCGGGAGAAGGAAATGAGCAGTTCTTC
>TRBJ2-7|15|NA|NA|TRBV5-1
CASSLSGTSSYEQYF
TGCGCCAGCAGCTTGAGCGGGACATCCTCCTACGAGCAGTACTTC